The rows below give T cell receptor beta chains drawn from one sample of a study of monozygotic twins with inflammatory bowel disease. TCRdb re-called the 5' RACE reads and catalogs CDR3 proteins one per entry, DNA excluded. Reported are approximately 400,000 distinct CDR3 sequences; the ten largest clones contain around 2.4%. The sequencing sample was made of blood. The receptors were gathered from a human donor with ulcerative colitis or Crohn's disease, or a healthy co-twin of an affected twin (not recorded which). Each CDR3 is given with its conserved first and last residue. Fields, in order: J gene, CDR3 length, V gene, CDR3 protein.

j_call: TRBJ2-7
cdr3_length: 13
v_call: TRBV7-2
cdr3_aa: CASSYRDFHEQYF

j_call: TRBJ2-7
cdr3_length: 13
v_call: TRBV3-1
cdr3_aa: CASSLRGHYEQYF

j_call: TRBJ1-3
cdr3_length: 17
v_call: TRBV5-1
cdr3_aa: CASSLESGADSGNTIYF

j_call: TRBJ2-7
cdr3_length: 14
v_call: TRBV6-1
cdr3_aa: CASSGTSGRYEQYF

j_call: TRBJ2-1
cdr3_length: 12
v_call: TRBV4-3
cdr3_aa: CASSRQPNEQFF

j_call: TRBJ2-7
cdr3_length: 15
v_call: TRBV10-3
cdr3_aa: CAISDRASGSYEQYF

j_call: TRBJ2-7
cdr3_length: 13
v_call: TRBV9
cdr3_aa: CASSVGPTYEQYF

j_call: TRBJ2-7
cdr3_length: 15
v_call: TRBV19
cdr3_aa: CASSIGTSGPYEQYF

j_call: TRBJ1-4
cdr3_length: 16
v_call: TRBV11-2
cdr3_aa: CASSPIPGTGGGKLFF

j_call: TRBJ2-3
cdr3_length: 13
v_call: TRBV7-6
cdr3_aa: CASTQSSTDTQYF

j_call: TRBJ2-3
cdr3_length: 13
v_call: TRBV4-3
cdr3_aa: CASSQDPQGSQYF